This is a list of T cell receptor beta chains from one sample in a study of T cell responses to AZD1222 COVID-19 vaccine. The data were produced by immunoSEQ multiplex PCR, yet TCRdb's version contains in-frame clones alone and is incomplete. The data show over 150,000 clones, with 87% seen just once and about 3% held by the top ten. The sequencing here drew on peripheral blood, taken on day 0 of AZD1222 vaccination. The receptors were gathered from an adult in good health. The CDR3 runs from the conserved cysteine through the conserved F or W. The order of the fields is J gene, D gene, clone size, CDR3 length, V gene, CDR3 DNA, CDR3 protein. A D gene is named only where the DNA matches it firmly. Clone sizes are given selectively: once, few, many, or a class where the clone is expanded.

TRBJ2-1 TRBD2 - 15 TRBV5-1 TGCGCCAGCAGCTCAGGGGTAGCGGGAAAAAATGAGCAGTTCTTC CASSSGVAGKNEQFF
TRBJ2-7 - - 16 TRBV6-5 TGTGCCAGCAGTTACTCGAGGGAGACTATACTCTACGAGCAGTACTTC CASSYSRETILYEQYF
TRBJ1-6 - - 15 TRBV27 TGTGCCAGCAGTTTTAAGCAGGGGATGAATTCACCCCTCCACTTT CASSFKQGMNSPLHF
TRBJ2-7 - once 12 TRBV30 TGTGCCTGGAGCCTTAATCTTGACGAGCAGTACTTC CAWSLNLDEQYF
TRBJ2-7 - - 16 TRBV27 TGTGCCAGCAGTTTGCGTCCGGGGCTAATTTCCTACGAGCAGTACTTC CASSLRPGLISYEQYF
TRBJ1-2 - - 11 TRBV6-6 TGTGCCAGCAGACAGGGAGGTGGCTACACCTTC CASRQGGGYTF
TRBJ1-2 - - 14 TRBV14 TGTGCCAGCAGCCAAGATGGGAGGATCTATGGCTACACCTTC CASSQDGRIYGYTF
TRBJ2-7 TRBD1 - 15 TRBV24-1 TGTGCCACCAGTGACCCGAGGACAGGGGCAGCCGAGCAGTACTTC CATSDPRTGAAEQYF
TRBJ1-4 TRBD1 - 14 TRBV2 TGTGCCAGCAAGCAGGGGACAGGGGGTGAAAAACTGTTTTTT CASKQGTGGEKLFF
TRBJ2-7 - - 13 TRBV29-1 TGCAGCGTTGGACAGGTGGGCAACTACGAGCAGTACTTC CSVGQVGNYEQYF
TRBJ1-1 - - 16 TRBV5-3 TGTGCCAGAAGCCCGACCCACAGGGAGATGAGAACTGAAGCTTTCTTT CARSPTHREMRTEAFF
TRBJ2-1 - - 16 TRBV27 TGTGCCAGCAGTTTAGCCCAGGTTACATCCTACAATGAGCAGTTCTTC CASSLAQVTSYNEQFF
TRBJ2-7 - - 15 TRBV2 TGTGCCAGCAGTTGGGGGCCTAGCGGAAACTACGAGCAGTACTTC CASSWGPSGNYEQYF
TRBJ2-7 - - 12 TRBV29-1 TGCAGCGTTGAAGATGGGGGGTACGAGCAGTACTTC CSVEDGGYEQYF
TRBJ2-5 TRBD2 - 15 TRBV19 TGTGCCAGTAGTATATCCTCCAGCGGGGTAGAGACCCAGTACTTC CASSISSSGVETQYF
TRBJ1-1 - - 15 TRBV19 TGTGCCAGTAGAAGCCAGGGAAACATGAACACTGAAGCTTTCTTT CASRSQGNMNTEAFF
TRBJ1-1 - - 12 TRBV24-1 TGTGCCACCAGTGATATCGGTACTGAAGCTTTCTTT CATSDIGTEAFF
TRBJ2-1 - - 15 TRBV5-5 TGTGCCAGCAGCTTGGTGGGAGTTAACGGGAATGAGCAGTTCTTC CASSLVGVNGNEQFF
TRBJ2-3 TRBD2 - 16 TRBV2 TGTGCCAGCAGAATACCCGGGACTAGCGGCACAGATACGCAGTATTTT CASRIPGTSGTDTQYF
TRBJ2-4 - - 13 TRBV7-2 TGTGCCAGCAGCTTGCTAGCCAAAAACATTCAGTACTTC CASSLLAKNIQYF
TRBJ1-6 - - 15 TRBV3-1/TRBV3-2 TGTGCCAGCAGCCAAGATCCCCTGGGAGGTTCACCCCTCCACTTT CASSQDPLGGSPLHF
TRBJ2-5 - - 15 TRBV24-1 TGTGCCACCAGTGATTTGTGGGGGTCCCAAGAGACCCAGTACTTC CATSDLWGSQETQYF
TRBJ2-7 - - 15 TRBV27 TGTGCCAGCAGTTCCACAGGGACTGGCTCCTACGAGCAGTACTTC CASSSTGTGSYEQYF
TRBJ2-2 TRBD1 - 15 TRBV2 TGTGCCAGCAGTATCGACAGGGGCGGCACCGGGGAGCTGTTTTTT CASSIDRGGTGELFF
TRBJ2-7 - - 16 TRBV27 TGTGCCAGCAGTCACCAAGGGGGGGACCCTACCTACGAGCAGTACTTC CASSHQGGDPTYEQYF